The rows below give T cell receptor beta chains drawn from one sample of a study of blood T cell repertoires in COVID-19. Here immunoSEQ multiplex PCR was the method, and the copy in TCRdb shows in-frame clones only, minus some. The repertoire holds some 220,000 clones, with about four fifths as singletons. The sequenced material came from peripheral blood. Receptor source: a woman aged 55-69 years with acute or convalescent COVID-19. Each CDR3 is given with its conserved first and last residue. D genes are given only for firm matches. Size tells how often a clone was seen (once, few, many) or the class of an expanded clone, and some rows leave it out.

D,size,length,J,V,CDR3,DNA
.,.,13,TRBJ1-6,TRBV19,CASSIVPDSPLHF,TGTGCCAGTAGTATAGTTCCGGATTCACCCCTCCACTTT
TRBD1,once,15,TRBJ2-7,TRBV5-4,CASSSGQGNTYEQYF,TGTGCCAGCAGCTCGGGACAGGGGAATACCTACGAGCAGTACTTC
TRBD2,.,15,TRBJ2-7,TRBV6-6,CASSPYPRGAYEQYF,TGTGCCAGCAGTCCTTACCCACGGGGGGCCTACGAGCAGTACTTC
TRBD1,.,13,TRBJ2-1,TRBV3-1/TRBV3-2,CASSQMTGDEQFF,TGTGCCAGCAGCCAAATGACAGGGGATGAGCAGTTCTTC
.,.,14,TRBJ2-3,TRBV4-1,CASNGWRGEDTQYF,TGCGCCAGCAATGGGTGGCGGGGCGAAGATACGCAGTATTTT
TRBD1,.,15,TRBJ1-1,TRBV5-1,CASSHRDRPFTEAFF,TGCGCCAGCAGCCACCGGGACAGGCCATTCACTGAAGCTTTCTTT
.,.,13,TRBJ1-1,TRBV28,CASSLTYQTEAFF,TGTGCCAGCAGTCTCACATACCAAACTGAAGCTTTCTTT
.,.,15,TRBJ2-2,TRBV3-1/TRBV3-2,CASSHLGLNTGELFF,TGTGCCAGCAGCCATTTGGGCCTGAACACCGGGGAGCTGTTTTTT
TRBD1,.,15,TRBJ1-6,TRBV9,CASSPRDRVNSPLHF,TGTGCCAGCAGCCCCCGGGACAGGGTAAATTCACCCCTCCACTTT
.,.,14,TRBJ2-7,TRBV6-5,CASSNTGLGYEQYF,TGTGCCAGCAGTAACACGGGACTGGGGTACGAGCAGTACTTC
TRBD1,.,14,TRBJ1-6,TRBV3-1/TRBV3-2,CASSQGRDSTPLHF,TGTGCCAGCAGCCAGGGCCGGGACAGCACACCCCTCCACTTT
.,once,13,TRBJ1-5,TRBV12-3/TRBV12-4,CASSFLEDQPQHF,TGTGCCAGCAGTTTTCTAGAAGATCAGCCCCAGCATTTT
TRBD1,.,16,TRBJ1-2,TRBV7-2,CASSPLPRDRYYGYTF,TGTGCCAGCAGCCCCCTGCCCAGGGACAGGTACTATGGCTACACCTTC
.,.,13,TRBJ1-1,TRBV3-1/TRBV3-2,CASSPTGNTEAFF,TGTGCCAGCAGCCCAACAGGGAACACTGAAGCTTTCTTT
.,.,13,TRBJ1-1,TRBV2,CATTGHGNTEAFF,TGTGCCACCACGGGACACGGGAACACTGAAGCTTTCTTT
.,.,16,TRBJ1-3,TRBV4-1,CASSQGALLSGNTIYF,TGCGCCAGCAGCCAAGGGGCCCTCCTCTCTGGAAACACCATATATTTT
TRBD1,.,14,TRBJ2-4,TRBV19,CASTPGTGKNIQYF,TGTGCCAGTACCCCCGGGACAGGGAAAAACATTCAGTACTTC
TRBD1,.,14,TRBJ2-5,TRBV2,CASNFGTGEETQYF,TGTGCCAGCAATTTCGGGACAGGGGAAGAGACCCAGTACTTC
.,once,11,TRBJ2-5,TRBV12-3/TRBV12-4,CASSSTGPQYF,TGTGCCAGCAGTAGTACAGGGCCCCAGTACTTC
TRBD1,.,13,TRBJ2-7,TRBV10-3,CASGQGGSYEQYF,TGTGCCAGCGGACAGGGGGGATCCTACGAGCAGTACTTC